These 8 T cell receptor beta chains share one sample of origin, sequenced in a study of blood T cell repertoires in COVID-19. Produced via immunoSEQ multiplex PCR; TCRdb's table is partial and in-frame only. There are roughly 170,000 clones in the sample; around 80% occur only once, and about 4% lies in the top ten. The sample was PBMCs or T cells enriched from blood (not recorded which). The receptors come from a woman in her forties or fifties in a cohort exposed to, infected with or recovered from COVID-19 (not recorded which).

This clone showed up just a few times. The CDR3 DNA follows: TGTGCCACCAGTGATACTAGCGGGGGAACCTACGAGCAGTACTTC. This translates into CATSDTSGGTYEQYF. This chain connects TRBV24-1 to TRBJ2-7; 11 nucleotides line up with TRBD2. Germline-derived CDR1 and CDR2 are KGHDR and SFDVKD. V shed 3 bases and J 2 bases; nucleotides not matched to a gene: 2. The length of the CDR3 is 15 residues.

This clone was detected only a few times. The junction does not match germline at one end; this may be a read error. This chain joins TRBV25-1 and TRBJ1-1, with D possibly matching TRBD1 (6 bases). Germline V CDR1 and CDR2: MGHDK, SYGVNS. The CDR3 sequence is 11 residues long. The CDR3 nucleotides are TGTGCCAGCAGCAATCAAGGGGGGAGGGTATTT. Amino acid sequence: CASSNQGGRVF.

DNA of the CDR3: TGTGCCACCAGTGACGGGCTGAAGGGGCTGGGGTCTGGCTACACCTTC. It is translated as CATSDGLKGLGSGYTF. The gene calls are TRBV24-1 and TRBJ1-2; possibly TRBD1 for D (5 bases). Trimming removed 4 bases from V and 7 bases from J, with 21 bases in between. The CDR3 is made up of 16 amino acids. Germline-derived CDR1 and CDR2 are KGHDR and SFDVKD.

V gene TRBV10-3 combines with J gene TRBJ2-5; 13 bases match TRBD2. CDR3 size: 15 residues. The V segment lost 4 bases and the J segment 1 base; nucleotides outside the gene matches: 0. Germline assignment: CDR1 ENHRY and CDR2 SYGVKD. The chain's CDR3 is CAISGLAGGQETQYF. The CDR3 coding sequence is TGTGCCATCAGTGGACTAGCGGGGGGCCAAGAGACCCAGTACTTC.

The V and J genes are TRBV4-3 and TRBJ2-5, with 11 bases that match TRBD2. The V segment lost 0 bases and the J segment 2 bases; nucleotides outside the gene matches: 8. Germline CDR1 and CDR2: LGHNA and YSLEER. There are 18 residues in the CDR3. The CDR3 DNA reads TGCGCCAGCAGCCAAGACTTTCTAGCGGGGGGACAACAAGAGACCCAGTACTTC. Its protein product is CASSQDFLAGGQQETQYF.

The V gene is TRBV27, the J gene TRBJ1-2; maybe TRBD1 (6 bases). The CDR3 sequence is 14 residues long. Trimming took 5 bases from V and 2 from J, leaving 12 bases between them. Germline lookup yields CDR1 MNHEY and CDR2 SMNVEV (reference sequence). CDR3 in amino acids: CASSRQTGNYGYTF. The CDR3 DNA reads TGTGCCAGCAGTAGACAGACAGGCAACTATGGCTACACCTTC.

The V and J genes are TRBV28 and TRBJ1-2, with D tentatively TRBD1 (6 bases). Germline V CDR1 and CDR2: MDHEN, SYDVKM. This CDR3 contains 13 residues. The V and J ends lost 2 bases and 4 bases respectively, with 8 bases between them. In DNA, the CDR3 is TGTGCCAGCAGTTTAACAGGGTCCTATGGCTACACCTTC. This codes for CASSLTGSYGYTF.

The rearrangement joins TRBV28 to TRBJ2-7; TRBD1 matches 11 bases. Germline lookup yields CDR1 MDHEN and CDR2 SYDVKM. Germline trimming cut 6 bases from V and 5 bases from J; bases unmatched to any gene: 12. The CDR3 spans 16 residues. The CDR3 sequence: CASSPDRGPSRNEQYF. DNA for the CDR3: TGTGCCAGCAGCCCGGACAGGGGGCCCTCGCGGAACGAGCAGTACTTC.